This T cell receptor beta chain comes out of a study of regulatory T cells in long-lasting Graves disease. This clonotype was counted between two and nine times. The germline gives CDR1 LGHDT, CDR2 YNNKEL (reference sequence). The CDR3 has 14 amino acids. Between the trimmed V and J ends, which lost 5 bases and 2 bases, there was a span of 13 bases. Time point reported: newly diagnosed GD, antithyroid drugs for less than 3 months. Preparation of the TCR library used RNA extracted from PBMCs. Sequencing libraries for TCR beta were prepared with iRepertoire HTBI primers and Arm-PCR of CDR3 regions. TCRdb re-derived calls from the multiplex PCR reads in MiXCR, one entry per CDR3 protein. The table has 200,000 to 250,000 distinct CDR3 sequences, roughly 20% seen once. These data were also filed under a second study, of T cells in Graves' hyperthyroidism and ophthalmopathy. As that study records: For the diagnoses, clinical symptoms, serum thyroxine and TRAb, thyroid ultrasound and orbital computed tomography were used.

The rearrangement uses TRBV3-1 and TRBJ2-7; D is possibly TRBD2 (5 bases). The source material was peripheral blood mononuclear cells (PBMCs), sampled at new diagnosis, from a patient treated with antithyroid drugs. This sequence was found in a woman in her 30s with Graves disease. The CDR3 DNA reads TGTGCCAGCAGCGACGGACCAGCGGCCTACGAGCAGTACTTC. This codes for CASSDGPAAYEQYF.